These 25 T cell receptor beta chains share one sample of origin, sequenced in a study of blood T cell repertoires in COVID-19. Here immunoSEQ multiplex PCR was the method, and the copy in TCRdb shows in-frame clones only, minus some. Among more than 200,000 clones listed, about 88% were seen once. The sample comprised PBMCs or T cells enriched from blood (not recorded which). Receptors were obtained from a woman aged 50 to 65 who had recovered from COVID-19.

J is TRBJ1-1 and V is TRBV5-3; 7 positions match TRBD1. TRBV5-3 is recorded as an ORF, its role being uncertain. V lost 4 bases and J lost 3; bases outside the gene matches: 3. CDR3 length equals 13 residues. In DNA, the CDR3 is TGTGCCAGAAGCGACACAGGGGACACTGAAGCTTTCTTT. The encoded protein is CARSDTGDTEAFF.

V is TRBV19 and J is TRBJ2-2, with D possibly being TRBD2 (5 bases). Deletions cut 7 bases from V and 3 bases from J, with 15 bases between. The CDR3 sequence is 15 residues long. Germline loops: CDR1 LNHDA, CDR2 SQIVND (reference sequence). The CDR3 bases are TGTGCCAGTAACATGGGTTCACTAGACACCGGGGAGCTGTTTTTT. The encoded protein is CASNMGSLDTGELFF.

The chain combines TRBV4-1 with TRBJ2-5; D may be TRBD1 (6 bases). Germline CDR1 MGHRA, CDR2 YSYEKL. V lost 0 bases and J 4 bases, leaving 21 bases between the germline ends. CDR3 length: 18 amino acids. CDR3 sequence (DNA): TGCGCCAGCAGCCAAGATTCAGGTCAGGGGATCGGTCGAGAGACCCAGTACTTC. This gives the protein CASSQDSGQGIGRETQYF.

CDR3 nucleotides: TGCAGCGTTGAATTGTGGCCAGATACGCAGTATTTT. This sequence encodes CSVELWPDTQYF. V gene TRBV29-1 combines with J gene TRBJ2-3; D ambiguous. Trimming removed 2 bases from V and 4 bases from J, with 7 bases in between. Germline CDR1 and CDR2: SQVTM and ANQGSEA. CDR3 length equals 12 residues.

This rearrangement joins TRBV7-9 to TRBJ2-2, with D possibly matching TRBD2 (5 bases). V lost 1 base, J lost 4 bases, and 10 bases lay in between. The CDR3 runs to 15 residues. The germline V gene has CDR1 SEHNR and CDR2 FQNEAQ (reference sequence). The CDR3 protein is CASSLVSGSTGELFF. The DNA for the CDR3 is TGTGCCAGCAGCTTAGTCAGCGGCAGCACCGGGGAGCTGTTTTTT.

The CDR3 DNA follows: TGTGCTGGGGGGGCTGAAATCTACGAGCAGTACTTC. It encodes CAGGAEIYEQYF. The chain has TRBV2 and TRBJ2-7, with a weak D call TRBD2 (7 bases). The CDR3 is 12 residues long. Germline-derived CDR1 and CDR2 are SNHLY and FYNNEI.

The chain combines TRBV5-6 with TRBJ1-5; 9 bases align to TRBD1. The ends lost 2 bases at V and 4 bases at J; junction bases unmatched: 7. The CDR3 sequence is 16 residues long. The germline V gene encodes CDR1 SGHDT and CDR2 YYEEEE. The CDR3 loop is CASSFSGTGLNQPQHF. In DNA, the CDR3 is TGTGCCAGCAGCTTTAGCGGGACAGGGCTTAATCAGCCCCAGCATTTT.

The CDR3 DNA is TGTGCCAGCAGCCCGTACCGGGACAGGGGACAACTGTTTTTT. This codes for CASSPYRDRGQLFF. The chain joins TRBV11-2 to TRBJ1-4; 10 bases map to TRBD1. J gave up 12 bases and V 5 bases, and 9 bases lay outside the gene matches. The length of the CDR3 is 14 residues. Looked up from germline, CDR1 is SGHAT and CDR2 is FQNNGV.

V usage is TRBV11-2 and J usage is TRBJ1-4; D gene ambiguous. Trimming cost V 3 bases and J 1 base, with 6 bases left between them. Germline CDR1 is SGHAT and CDR2 is FQNNGV. The CDR3 sequence is 14 residues long. CDR3 nucleotides: TGTGCCAGCAGCTTCCGACTAACTAATGAAAAACTGTTTTTT. Protein sequence: CASSFRLTNEKLFF.

The gene calls are TRBV7-3 and TRBJ2-2; TRBD2 matches 14 bases. The germline V gene encodes CDR1 SGHTA and CDR2 FQGTGA. V trimming: 1 base; J trimming: 0 bases; junction bases outside the gene matches: 16. The CDR3 has 23 amino acids. As DNA, the CDR3 is TGTGCCAGCAGCTTAAGACCGCCCGGGACTAGCGGGAGTAAGTCCGCGAACACCGGGGAGCTGTTTTTT. It translates to CASSLRPPGTSGSKSANTGELFF. Combining the CDR3 with reference TRBV7-3 and TRBJ2-2 gives the whole variable domain GAGVSQTPSNKVTEKGKYVELRCDPISGHTALYWYRQSLGQGPEFLIYFQGTGAADDSGLPNDRFFAVRPEGSVSTLKIQRTERGDSAVYLCASSLRPPGTSGSKSANTGELFFGEGSRLTVL.

The chain uses TRBV5-6 and TRBJ2-7; TRBD2 matches 9 bases. The germline CDR1 and CDR2 sequences are SGHDT and YYEEEE. The CDR3 has 15 residues. V lost 5 bases and J lost 0; bases outside the gene matches: 6. As DNA, the CDR3 is TGTGCCAGCAGTACGGGACTAGCCAACTCCTACGAGCAGTACTTC. Protein: CASSTGLANSYEQYF.

V is TRBV3-1 (or the pseudogene TRBV3-2) and J is TRBJ2-5, with 10 positions matching TRBD1. The length of the CDR3 is 14 residues. Germline values: CDR1 LGHDT, CDR2 YNNKEL (reference sequence). The junction had 4 bases not matched to a gene; V was cut back by 4 bases and J by 5 bases. The CDR3: CASSPGQGSETQYF. The CDR3, as DNA: TGTGCCAGCAGCCCGGGACAGGGGAGCGAGACCCAGTACTTC.

The V and J genes are TRBV28 and TRBJ1-6; 10 bases align to TRBD1. The CDR3 extends over 14 amino acids. Germline trimming cut 6 bases from V and 7 bases from J; bases unmatched to any gene: 3. The germline V gene has CDR1 MDHEN and CDR2 SYDVKM. The DNA of the CDR3 is TGTGCCAGCAGGCAGACAGGGGGCAATTCACCCCTCCACTTT. Amino acids: CASRQTGGNSPLHF.

The chain links TRBV27 to TRBJ2-1; tentative D call: TRBD1 (5 bases). Deletions cut 3 bases from V and 0 bases from J, with 15 bases between. The CDR3 runs to 17 residues. Per germline, CDR1 MNHEY and CDR2 SMNVEV (reference sequence). The CDR3 region has the DNA TGTGCCAGCAGTTTTGTCACCGTAGACAGCTCCTACAATGAGCAGTTCTTC. It yields the protein CASSFVTVDSSYNEQFF.

This clone was detected ten times or more. This chain uses TRBV30 with TRBJ2-7, with 13 bases matching TRBD2. V dropped 4 bases and J dropped 7; count of bases not matched to a gene: 7. The CDR3 is 14 residues long. The germline V gene encodes CDR1 GTSNPN and CDR2 SVGIG (reference sequence). CDR3 DNA sequence: TGTGCCTGGACGCGGACTAGCGGGAGCGGGGAGCAGTACTTC. The encoded protein is CAWTRTSGSGEQYF. The variable domain in full, with the rest retrieved from reference TRBV30 and TRBJ2-7, is SQTIHQWPATLVQPVGSPLSLECTVEGTSNPNLYWYRQAAGRGLQLLFYSVGIGQISSEVPQNLSASRPQDRQFILSSKKLLLSDSGFYLCAWTRTSGSGEQYFGPGTRLTVT.

The chain uses TRBV2 and TRBJ1-5; D is possibly TRBD1 (5 bases). The CDR3 runs to 15 residues. Germline V gives CDR1 SNHLY, CDR2 FYNNEI. Trimming removed 2 bases from V and 2 bases from J, with 10 bases in between. CDR3 bases: TGTGCCAGCAGTGAACAGGGTTTGGGCAATCAGCCCCAGCATTTT. This gives the protein CASSEQGLGNQPQHF.

V usage is TRBV6-5 and J usage is TRBJ1-1; a weak D match, TRBD1 (5 bases). V lost 8 bases, J lost 1 base, and 11 bases lay in between. Germline assignment: CDR1 MNHEY and CDR2 SVGAGI. The CDR3 runs to 13 residues. CDR3 bases: TGTGCCAGCCATGTGGACAAGAACACTGAAGCTTTCTTT. This sequence encodes CASHVDKNTEAFF.

The chain employs TRBV10-1 and TRBJ2-1; 8 positions match TRBD2. This CDR3 is built from 15 residues. J lost 3 bases, V lost 7 bases, and 8 bases had no gene match. Germline-derived CDR1 and CDR2 are WNHNN and SYGVQD (reference sequence). In DNA form, the CDR3 reads TGCGCCAGCACCTACTCGCGGGGGGACTACAATGAGCAGTTCTTC. The encoded protein is CASTYSRGDYNEQFF.

This chain uses TRBV28 with TRBJ2-3, with 8 bases that match TRBD2. Germline lookup yields CDR1 MDHEN and CDR2 SYDVKM. The length of the CDR3 is 15 residues. V shed 4 bases and J 2 bases; nucleotides not matched to a gene: 5. CDR3 sequence: CASSSGTSNTDTQYF. CDR3 nucleotide sequence: TGTGCCAGCAGTTCCGGGACTAGTAACACAGATACGCAGTATTTT. The variable domain in full, with the rest retrieved from reference TRBV28 and TRBJ2-3, is DVKVTQSSRYLVKRTGEKVFLECVQDMDHENMFWYRQDPGLGLRLIYFSYDVKMKEKGDIPEGYSVSREKKERFSLILESASTNQTSMYLCASSSGTSNTDTQYFGPGTRLTVL.

J is TRBJ1-2 and V is TRBV14; D remains ambiguous. CDR1 is SGHDN, CDR2 FVKESK, per germline. The length of the CDR3 is 13 residues. V lost 5 bases to trimming and J lost 4 bases, with 11 bases between them. In DNA form, the CDR3 reads TGTGCCAGCAGCGGCGGGTGGACCTATGGCTACACCTTC. This codes for CASSGGWTYGYTF.

The chain joins TRBV5-1 to TRBJ2-3; a possible D gene is TRBD1 (7 bases). The germline gives CDR1 SGHRS, CDR2 YFSETQ. V gave up 7 bases and J gave up 1 base, with 10 bases separating them. This CDR3 contains 13 residues. In DNA form, the CDR3 reads TGCGCCAGCGACAGGGAGGGCACAGATACGCAGTATTTT. Its protein is CASDREGTDTQYF.

The CDR3 spells CASSQSPNTGELFF. The CDR3 nucleotides read TGTGCCAGCAGCCAGAGCCCGAACACCGGGGAGCTGTTTTTT. This sequence joins TRBV16 and TRBJ2-2; D remains ambiguous. V gave up 3 bases and J gave up 0 bases, with 5 bases separating them. The CDR3 length is 14 residues. Germline CDR1 and CDR2: KGHSY and FQNENV.

This clone was detected once. The gene calls are TRBV28 and TRBJ2-1, with TRBD2 identical over 9 bases. Trimming removed 6 bases from V and 6 bases from J; junction bases left unmatched: 18. The germline gives CDR1 MDHEN, CDR2 SYDVKM. There are 18 residues in the CDR3. The CDR3 nucleotides are TGTGCCAGCAGCTTCGGAGGCGGGAGGGTTCTTTATGGCAATGAGCAGTTCTTC. Translated, it gives CASSFGGGRVLYGNEQFF.

This chain connects TRBV15 to TRBJ1-4; D is ambiguous. CDR1 is LNHNV, CDR2 YYDKDF, per germline (reference sequence). The ends were cut back, 2 bases at V and 1 base at J, with 14 bases in the middle. CDR3 length: 17 amino acids. The CDR3 nucleotides are TGTGCCACCAGCAGACCCCGGTCCGGGGTAACTAATGAAAAACTGTTTTTT. Its translation: CATSRPRSGVTNEKLFF.

V usage is TRBV6-5 and J usage is TRBJ1-2; no reliable D call. CDR1 and CDR2 from the germline V gene are MNHEY and SVGAGI. The V and J ends lost 6 bases and 9 bases respectively, with 14 bases between them. The CDR3 is made up of 12 amino acids. CDR3 protein: CASRRKKECYTF. CDR3 in DNA: TGTGCCAGCAGGAGGAAGAAGGAGTGCTACACCTTC.